This is a list of T cell receptor beta chains from one sample in a study of blood T cells in healthy people across ages. TCRdb called the 5' RACE reads again in MiXCR, with one record for every CDR3 protein. The repertoire holds about 510,000 distinct CDR3 sequences, with about 26% as singletons. This sample also appeared in a second study, on T cells of mothers and their children.

Sequencing used blood. These receptors were obtained from a boy younger than 10 in good health. The CDR3 runs from the conserved cysteine through the conserved F or W. Fields, in order: J gene, D gene, clone size, V gene, CDR3 DNA, CDR3 protein. D genes are given only for firm matches. Only part of the rows carry a size: once, few, many, or a class if the clone is expanded.

>TRBJ2-7|-|few|TRBV7-9
TGTGCCAGCAGCTTTTCAAGGTTTGTCGAGCAGTACTTC
CASSFSRFVEQYF
>TRBJ1-3|TRBD1|-|TRBV10-3
TGTGCCATCAGATTGACAGGGTCTGGAAACACCATATATTTT
CAIRLTGSGNTIYF
>TRBJ1-1|-|few|TRBV9
TGTGCCAGCAGCGTAGGGTCAGGGAACACTGAAGCTTTCTTT
CASSVGSGNTEAFF
>TRBJ2-6|-|-|TRBV6-2/TRBV6-3
TGTGCCAGCAGACCCACGGGGGCCAACGTCCTGACTTTC
CASRPTGANVLTF
>TRBJ2-5|-|few|TRBV10-3
TGTGCCATCAGTGAGTTGGGGGTACAAGAGACCCAGTACTTC
CAISELGVQETQYF
>TRBJ2-5|-|-|TRBV5-1
TGCGCCAGCAGCTTGAGTGAACATTGGGAGACCCAGTACTTC
CASSLSEHWETQYF
>TRBJ2-5|TRBD2|-|TRBV25-1
TGTGCCAGCAGGCCAACTAGCGGGAGTAGCAAAGAGACCCAGTACTTC
CASRPTSGSSKETQYF
>TRBJ1-5|-|few|TRBV7-8
TGTGCCAGCAGCTTAGAACGAGGTGCCAATCAGCCCCAGCATTTT
CASSLERGANQPQHF
>TRBJ2-1|TRBD1|-|TRBV7-9
TGTGCCAGCAGCCGTCTCGGACAGGGTAGGAATGAGCAGTTCTTC
CASSRLGQGRNEQFF
>TRBJ2-3|-|few|TRBV20-1
TGCAGCCTCATCAGAGGCGGGGAGGATACGCAGTATTTT
CSLIRGGEDTQYF
>TRBJ1-4|TRBD1|few|TRBV10-2
TGCGCCAGCAGTGAGACGACAGGGACAACTAATGAAAAACTGTTTTTT
CASSETTGTTNEKLFF
>TRBJ2-7|-|-|TRBV7-2
TGTGCCAGCAGCTTGGGCCAGGCCACCTACGAGCAGTACTTC
CASSLGQATYEQYF
>TRBJ2-3|TRBD1|-|TRBV27
TGTGCCAGCAGTTTAGCAGGGACAGGGTCGCAGTATTTT
CASSLAGTGSQYF
>TRBJ1-4|-|-|TRBV14
TGTGCCAGCAGCATGGGTATACCTCCGGAAAAACTGTTTTTT
CASSMGIPPEKLFF
>TRBJ1-3|-|-|TRBV29-1
TGCAGCGTGGACCCGGGGGGAAACACCATATATTTT
CSVDPGGNTIYF
>TRBJ2-7|-|-|TRBV5-1
TGCGCCAGCAGCTTTTCGGGACAACCCTACGAGCAGTACTTC
CASSFSGQPYEQYF
>TRBJ1-2|-|once|TRBV27
TGTGCCAGCAGTTACACCCCCGACATGAACTATGGCTACACCTTC
CASSYTPDMNYGYTF
>TRBJ2-1|-|-|TRBV7-6
TGTGCCAGCAGCCTCATGGACAATGAGCAGTTCTTC
CASSLMDNEQFF
>TRBJ2-3|TRBD2|once|TRBV7-2
TGTGCCAGCAGCTTTAGCGGGGTCGATTCAGATACGCAGTATTTT
CASSFSGVDSDTQYF
>TRBJ2-7|-|many|TRBV3-1
TGTGCCAGCAGCCAAGAGACGGGCTCCTACGAGCAGTACTTC
CASSQETGSYEQYF
>TRBJ1-1|-|-|TRBV27
TGTGCCAGCAGTTGGGACCCAAGGAACACTGAAGCTTTCTTT
CASSWDPRNTEAFF
>TRBJ2-7|TRBD2|few|TRBV27
TGTGCCAGCAGTTTACTTGCCCCGGGACTAGCGGGAGGGCGTGACGAGCAGTACTTC
CASSLLAPGLAGGRDEQYF
>TRBJ2-5|TRBD2|few|TRBV12-3/TRBV12-4
TGTGCCAGCGCCCTGGGGGGGAGTCAAGAGACCCAGTACTTC
CASALGGSQETQYF
>TRBJ2-1|TRBD2|-|TRBV4-3
TGCGCCAGCAGCCAAGGGACTAGCGGGAGCTGGGCGTACAATGAGCAGTTCTTC
CASSQGTSGSWAYNEQFF
>TRBJ2-7|TRBD1|-|TRBV7-6
TGTGCCTCAAGGGACAGGGCTACCTACGAGCAGTACTTC
CASRDRATYEQYF
>TRBJ1-4|-|-|TRBV7-2
TGTGCCAGCAGCTCCCGGGGCGAACTAACTAATGAAAAACTGTTTTTT
CASSSRGELTNEKLFF
>TRBJ2-5|-|-|TRBV7-9
TGTGCCGGCAGCTTAACAGGAACTCAAGAGACCCAGTACTTC
CAGSLTGTQETQYF
>TRBJ2-7|-|-|TRBV6-1
TGTGCCAGCAGTGAAGATGGGAGTGTTACCTACGAGCAGTACTTC
CASSEDGSVTYEQYF
>TRBJ2-7|TRBD2|few|TRBV3-1
TGTGCCAGCAGCCCAAACGTAGCGGGAGGCGAGCAGTACTTC
CASSPNVAGGEQYF
>TRBJ1-2|-|once|TRBV3-1
TGTGCCAGCAGCCAAGATAACCCCGATGGGGCCTATGGCTACACCTTC
CASSQDNPDGAYGYTF
>TRBJ1-2|-|few|TRBV5-5
TGTGCCAGCAGCTTGGTAGATGGAACCGTGGATGGCTACACCTTC
CASSLVDGTVDGYTF
>TRBJ1-4|-|-|TRBV27
TGTGCCAGCAGATACCAGACAGCAACTAATGAAAAACTGTTTTTT
CASRYQTATNEKLFF
>TRBJ2-7|-|-|TRBV20-1
TGCAGTGCTAGAGATCCAAGAAGGGGCTTCTACGAGCAGTACTTC
CSARDPRRGFYEQYF
>TRBJ2-5|-|many|TRBV20-1
TGCAGTGCCCGGAAGCCGGGACACCTCCAAGAGACCCAGTACTTC
CSARKPGHLQETQYF
>TRBJ2-5|-|few|TRBV7-2
TGTGCCAGCTCCCGAGAGGGGACCCAGTACTTC
CASSREGTQYF
>TRBJ1-1|-|few|TRBV5-1
TGCGCCAGCAGCTTGGTTGGGGGGCCGAACACTGAAGCTTTCTTT
CASSLVGGPNTEAFF
>TRBJ2-1|TRBD2|-|TRBV20-1
TGCAGTGCTATAGTGTCGCTAGCGGGGCACTCCTACAATGAGCAGTTCTTC
CSAIVSLAGHSYNEQFF
>TRBJ1-4|-|-|TRBV10-3
TGTGCCACTTCAGGGGAACGTCAAAAACTGTTTTTT
CATSGERQKLFF
>TRBJ2-5|-|-|TRBV15
TGTGCCACCAGCAGAGATGATTACGGCAGAAAGTTGACCCAGTACTTC
CATSRDDYGRKLTQYF
>TRBJ1-4|TRBD1|few|TRBV6-1
TGTGCCAGCAGTACGCTCCGACAGGGCTATAATGAAAAACTGTTTTTT
CASSTLRQGYNEKLFF
>TRBJ2-5|TRBD2|-|TRBV30
TGTGGGCGGGGGTGCTGGTTGGAGACCCAGTACTTC
CGRGCWLETQYF
>TRBJ1-5|-|few|TRBV6-1
TGTGCCAGCAGACTAAACCAGGGCTCCAATCAGCCCCAGCATTTT
CASRLNQGSNQPQHF
>TRBJ2-5|TRBD2|-|TRBV5-1
TGCGCCAGCAGCTTGGGCGGACTAGCGGGAAAAGAGACCCAGTACTTC
CASSLGGLAGKETQYF
>TRBJ1-5|-|-|TRBV7-8
TGTGCCAGCAGCCTCCACAGGGTCGGGAATCAGCCCCAGCATTTT
CASSLHRVGNQPQHF
>TRBJ1-2|-|-|TRBV4-3
TGCGCCAGCAGCCAAGAATATTCGCGGAGTCAGATCTATGGCTACACCTTC
CASSQEYSRSQIYGYTF
>TRBJ2-7|-|few|TRBV5-1
TGCGCCAGCAGCTTAGATGCGGTTTACGAGCAGTACTTC
CASSLDAVYEQYF
>TRBJ2-1|TRBD2|few|TRBV6-2/TRBV6-3
TGTGCCAGCAGACCCGAGACTAGCGGGAACAATGAGCAGTTCTTC
CASRPETSGNNEQFF
>TRBJ2-1|-|few|TRBV9
TGTGCCAGCAGCGTGGGTTCCCGCAACTACAATGAGCAGTTCTTC
CASSVGSRNYNEQFF
>TRBJ2-7|-|-|TRBV7-9
TGTGCCAGCAGTTCCCGCACCCTGCCCTACGAGCAGTACTTC
CASSSRTLPYEQYF
>TRBJ2-5|TRBD2|few|TRBV20-1
TGCAGTGGGGGGGGATCAACGGAGACCCAGTACTTC
CSGGGSTETQYF
>TRBJ2-5|TRBD1|-|TRBV20-1
TGCAGTGCCCCCCAGACAGGGGGCCCTCAGGGGGGCCAGTACTTC
CSAPQTGGPQGGQYF
>TRBJ2-4|-|-|TRBV27
TGTGCCAGCAGTTTAGGGAGGGGGCCAGCCAAAAACATTCAGTACTTC
CASSLGRGPAKNIQYF
>TRBJ2-1|-|once|TRBV30
TGTGCCTGGCGAGTATACAATGAGCAGTTCTTC
CAWRVYNEQFF
>TRBJ2-5|TRBD2|-|TRBV12-3/TRBV12-4
TGTGCCAGCAGTTTGGCCACGTATACGGGAGGGCGCGAGACCCAGTACTTC
CASSLATYTGGRETQYF
>TRBJ1-2|TRBD1|few|TRBV20-1
TGCAGTGCTAGTCCCCCAGGGGGGGTGGACTATGGCTACACCTTC
CSASPPGGVDYGYTF
>TRBJ2-4|-|few|TRBV29-1
TGCAGCGCGCGGGCCCGACTAGCCAAAAACATTCAGTACTTC
CSARARLAKNIQYF
>TRBJ1-1|-|-|TRBV27
TGTGCCAGCAGTGACTACACTGAAGCTTTCTTT
CASSDYTEAFF